The rows below give T cell receptor beta chains drawn from one sample of a study of a mutant IDH1 vaccine in newly diagnosed glioma. Assay: immunoSEQ multiplex PCR; the TCRdb copy retains only in-frame clones and omits some. Found here are around 56,000 clones, 81% of them singletons; the top ten hold roughly 8.8%. No antigen is known for these receptors. The source was PBMCs, collected from a glioma patient whose treatment included an IDH1 peptide vaccine. These receptors were obtained from a woman aged 40 to 50 with glioma. Some clones in this sample may be carry-over from other donors' samples. The CDR3 runs from the conserved cysteine through the conserved F or W. D genes are given only for firm matches. Where a row states a size, it is once, few, many or the class of an expanded clone; other rows omit it.

V	D	size	J	DNA	CDR3
TRBV18	.	.	TRBJ1-1	TGTGCCAGCCAGGAGTACACTGAAGCTTTCTTT	CASQEYTEAFF
TRBV9	TRBD2	.	TRBJ2-2	TGTGCCAGCAGCGTAGCTGTAGCGGGGGGGATATCCGGGGAGCTGTTTTTT	CASSVAVAGGISGELFF
TRBV7-2	.	.	TRBJ1-6	TGTGCCAGCAGCCAAGGAGGCTCCTATAATTCACCCCTCCACTTT	CASSQGGSYNSPLHF
TRBV2	TRBD1	.	TRBJ1-2	TGTGCCAGCAATGAAGGGACAGCTAACTATGGCTACACCTTC	CASNEGTANYGYTF
TRBV10-3	.	.	TRBJ1-6	TGTGCCATCAGTGAGTCGAAGAGGGGAATTTCCTATAATTCACCCCTCCACTTT	CAISESKRGISYNSPLHF
TRBV6-1	.	.	TRBJ1-5	TGTGCCAGCAGTGAATTACAGCCTGGTCGACCCCAGCATTTT	CASSELQPGRPQHF
TRBV5-1	TRBD1	.	TRBJ2-7	TGCGCCAGCAGCAAGACAGGGGACTACGAGCAGTACTTC	CASSKTGDYEQYF
TRBV29-1	.	.	TRBJ1-1	TGCAGCGTTGATCTGGACGGATGGGGTAGAGAAGCTTTCTTT	CSVDLDGWGREAFF
TRBV5-4	.	.	TRBJ2-1	TGTGCCAGCAGCAATCAAGAGGGGGGATCTGGCAATGAGCAGTTCTTC	CASSNQEGGSGNEQFF
TRBV10-1	TRBD2	.	TRBJ2-3	TGCGCCAGCAGCGTCTCAACGGGGGGGCCCACAGATACGCAGTATTTT	CASSVSTGGPTDTQYF
TRBV12-2	.	.	TRBJ1-6	TGTGCAAGTCGCTCCTCCGGACAGGGTGACAATTCACCCCTCCACTTT	CASRSSGQGDNSPLHF
TRBV7-2	TRBD2	.	TRBJ2-1	TGTGCCAGCAGCGGCGGGGGGGATTACAATGAGCAGTTCTTC	CASSGGGDYNEQFF
TRBV2	.	.	TRBJ2-7	TGTGCCAGCCTTTCAGGAGGCGGGGAGTCCGAGCAGTACTTC	CASLSGGGESEQYF
TRBV15	.	.	TRBJ2-4	TGTGCCACCAGCAAAGGGCCGGGACTAGCCAAAAACATTCAGTACTTC	CATSKGPGLAKNIQYF
TRBV7-6	.	.	TRBJ1-3	TGTGCCAGCAGCTTGGTTGGGGGATACACAGGCTCTGGAAACACCATATATTTT	CASSLVGGYTGSGNTIYF
TRBV6-5	TRBD1	.	TRBJ1-2	TGTGCCAGCAGGGATCCAGGGGGGCTCAACTATGGCTACACCTTC	CASRDPGGLNYGYTF
TRBV19	.	.	TRBJ1-5	TGTGCCAGTACCTCCGGGCTCAGCAATCAGCCCCAGCATTTT	CASTSGLSNQPQHF
TRBV25-1	.	few	TRBJ1-6	TGTGCCAGCAGCCGGGACTCTGGGGCGGAAAATTCACCCCTCCACTTT	CASSRDSGAENSPLHF
TRBV5-4	.	once	TRBJ2-5	TGTGCCAGCAGCTTTTTGGGAGGAGGGGAGACCCAGTACTTC	CASSFLGGGETQYF
TRBV9	.	few	TRBJ1-1	TGTGCCAGCAGCGTAGGAGGGACTGAAGCTTTCTTT	CASSVGGTEAFF
TRBV5-1	.	.	TRBJ1-6	TGCGCCAGCAGCGCAGGGGTCCAGAACTATAATTCACCCCTCCACTTT	CASSAGVQNYNSPLHF
TRBV5-6	.	.	TRBJ2-7	TGTGCCAGCAGCATCCGAACGGGACGGCCCTACGAGCAGTACTTC	CASSIRTGRPYEQYF
TRBV4-1	TRBD2	.	TRBJ2-3	TGCGCCAGCAGCCAAGATTCAGTAGCGGGGGGGCGAACAGATACGCAGTATTTT	CASSQDSVAGGRTDTQYF
TRBV30	.	few	TRBJ1-5	TGTGCCTGGAGGGACCCTGACAAGGGTTACAATCAGCCCCAGCATTTT	CAWRDPDKGYNQPQHF
TRBV2	.	.	TRBJ2-7	TGTGCCAGCAGTGACGGGGGGCCGTACGAGCAGTACTTC	CASSDGGPYEQYF
TRBV4-1	.	.	TRBJ1-5	TGCGCCAGCAGCCAAGAGGGACCGGGACACTACAATCAGCCCCAGCATTTT	CASSQEGPGHYNQPQHF
TRBV28	.	.	TRBJ1-1	TGTGCCAGCAGTGGGTGGGGGATGAACACTGAAGCTTTCTTT	CASSGWGMNTEAFF
TRBV27	.	.	TRBJ1-4	TGTGCCAGCGGACTGGGGGAGATCTCCGAAAAACTGTTTTTT	CASGLGEISEKLFF
TRBV5-1	.	.	TRBJ1-2	TGCGCCAGCAATAAGGACGGACCTTATGGCTACACCTTC	CASNKDGPYGYTF
TRBV19	TRBD1	once	TRBJ1-5	TGTGCCAGTAGACGACAGGGGGACAATCAGCCCCAGCATTTT	CASRRQGDNQPQHF
TRBV30	.	few	TRBJ1-4	TGTGCCTGGAGTACCAGGGGCGCGGAAAAACTGTTTTTT	CAWSTRGAEKLFF
TRBV5-1	.	.	TRBJ1-4	TGCGCCAGCAGCTTGGAAGGGGTGGGCGAAAAACTGTTTTTT	CASSLEGVGEKLFF
TRBV9	.	.	TRBJ1-1	TGTGCCAGCAGCGTAGACGACCCTAACACTGAAGCTTTCTTT	CASSVDDPNTEAFF
TRBV6-4	.	.	TRBJ1-1	TGTGCCAGCAGTGTAACCACTGAAGCTTTCTTT	CASSVTTEAFF
TRBV28	.	few	TRBJ1-1	TGTGCCAGTGTTCCCGGGGCAATGAACACTGAAGCTTTCTTT	CASVPGAMNTEAFF
TRBV18	.	.	TRBJ2-7	TGTGCCAGCTCGCCGGGGTGGGGGAGAAATAGGGAGCAGTACTTC	CASSPGWGRNREQYF